What follows are 11 T cell receptor beta chains derived from one specimen sequenced in a study of blood T cell repertoires in COVID-19. TCRdb's copy holds only in-frame clones and misses some; the assay was immunoSEQ multiplex PCR. This sample has about 150,000 clones; approximately 85% occur once, and the top ten carry approximately 0.63%. The sample comprised peripheral blood. These receptors all stem from a man aged 55 to 70 with COVID-19, enrolled during active disease.

Regarding this clone: This same CDR3 is encoded by further DNA sequences in the sample. V and J are TRBV7-2 and TRBJ1-2, with 9 bases matching TRBD1. Trimming at V came to 5 bases and at J to 4 bases, leaving 5 bases not matched to a gene. The CDR3 length is 14 residues. Germline assignment: CDR1 SGHTA and CDR2 FQGNSA. The CDR3 coding sequence is TGTGCCAGCAGCGACGGACAGGGGAGCTATGGCTACACCTTC. Translation gives CASSDGQGSYGYTF.

This clone has only one observation. CDR3 sequence (DNA): TGTGCCAGCAGTTCCCCTGGGGGGGACAGGGGCTATGGCTACACCTTC. Residues: CASSSPGGDRGYGYTF. This chain joins TRBV6-5 and TRBJ1-2; 10 bases line up with TRBD1. The germline gives CDR1 MNHEY, CDR2 SVGAGI. The CDR3 runs 16 residues. V trimming: 4 bases; J trimming: 4 bases; junction bases outside the gene matches: 9.

The chain is built from TRBV11-2 and TRBJ2-2; the D gene is possibly TRBD2 (5 bases). The V gene lost 1 base and the J gene lost 4 bases, with 13 bases spanning the gap. Germline V gives CDR1 SGHAT, CDR2 FQNNGV. The CDR3 totals 16 residues. CDR3 sequence: CASSLATGSPTGELFF. As DNA, the CDR3 is TGTGCCAGCAGCTTAGCGACGGGGAGTCCCACCGGGGAGCTGTTTTTT.

Here the CDR3 DNA reads TGTGCCAGCAGCCAAGAACTGATGAACACTGAAGCTTTCTTT. It yields the protein CASSQELMNTEAFF. The V gene is TRBV3-1 (or the pseudogene TRBV3-2), the J gene TRBJ1-1; D is ambiguous. Per the germline V gene, CDR1 is LGHDT and CDR2 is YNNKEL (reference sequence). V was trimmed by 0 bases and J by 0 bases, leaving 5 bases between them. CDR3 length equals 14 residues.

The genes are TRBV6-5 and TRBJ2-7; maybe TRBD2 (5 bases). Between the trimmed V and J ends, which lost 6 bases and 2 bases, there was a span of 11 bases. The CDR3 runs to 13 residues. Germline lookup yields CDR1 MNHEY and CDR2 SVGAGI. For the CDR3, the DNA is TGTGCCAGCAGCCGGGATTTGACCTACGAGCAGTACTTC. The encoded protein is CASSRDLTYEQYF.

The rearrangement joins TRBV6-5 to TRBJ1-1, with TRBD1 matching 7 bases. V dropped 5 bases and J dropped 5; count of bases not matched to a gene: 8. The CDR3 contains 14 residues. Germline V gene sequence: CDR1 MNHEY, CDR2 SVGAGI. CDR3 amino acids: CASSHDRVGTEAFF. The DNA of the CDR3 is TGTGCCAGCAGTCACGACAGGGTCGGAACTGAAGCTTTCTTT.

This chain joins TRBV7-2 and TRBJ2-2, with D possibly matching TRBD2 (5 bases). The V end was cut by 2 bases, the J end by 2 bases, with 9 bases between. Per germline, CDR1 SGHTA and CDR2 FQGNSA. The CDR3 covers 15 residues. The CDR3 nucleotides are TGTGCCAGCAGCTTAACTCCTAGCAACACCGGGGAGCTGTTTTTT. The encoded protein is CASSLTPSNTGELFF.

There are a few counts of this clone. V gene TRBV19 combines with J gene TRBJ1-3; 7 bases align to TRBD1. The germline CDR1 and CDR2 sequences are LNHDA and SQIVND (reference sequence). Trimming removed 6 bases from V and 0 bases from J; junction bases left unmatched: 5. The CDR3 is 15 amino acids. The DNA for the CDR3 is TGTGCCAGTAGAGATGGGACAGCCTCTGGAAACACCATATATTTT. As protein: CASRDGTASGNTIYF.

The chain has TRBV19 and TRBJ1-2, with 12 bases identical to TRBD1. This CDR3 contains 15 residues. Germline CDR1 and CDR2: LNHDA and SQIVND (reference sequence). V dropped 7 bases and J dropped 4; count of bases not matched to a gene: 7. CDR3 coding DNA: TGTGCCAGTACCGGGGGGACAGGGGGCTTCTATGGCTACACCTTC. As protein: CASTGGTGGFYGYTF.

This clone has more than one count but fewer than ten. V and J are TRBV4-3 and TRBJ1-2; 7 positions match TRBD1. The CDR3 covers 17 residues. Germline V lookup: CDR1 LGHNA, CDR2 YSLEER. The J segment lost 1 base and the V segment lost 4 bases, leaving 12 bases of the junction unmatched. The CDR3 bases are TGCGCCAGCAGCCCTGCGGGACAGACCCTATTTAACTATGGCTACACCTTC. It yields the protein CASSPAGQTLFNYGYTF.

The CDR3 coding sequence is TGTGCCAGCAGCCAACAGGGGAGTACCTCCTACGAGCAGTACTTC. This sequence encodes CASSQQGSTSYEQYF. V usage is TRBV28 and J usage is TRBJ2-7, with 7 bases lining up with TRBD1. Trimming cost V 6 bases and J 0 bases; bases outside gene matches: 8. CDR3 length: 15 amino acids. Germline CDR1 is MDHEN and CDR2 is SYDVKM. Combining the CDR3 with reference TRBV28 and TRBJ2-7 gives the whole variable domain DVKVTQSSRYLVKRTGEKVFLECVQDMDHENMFWYRQDPGLGLRLIYFSYDVKMKEKGDIPEGYSVSREKKERFSLILESASTNQTSMYLCASSQQGSTSYEQYFGPGTRLTVT.